A single sample is the source of the 27 T cell receptor beta chains below, sequenced in a study of T cells in Graves' hyperthyroidism and ophthalmopathy. From RNA transcripts, TCR beta CDR3 regions were amplified. In the first-round RT-PCR of the TCR CDR3, the HTBI primer set was used. TCRdb ran MiXCR on the multiplex PCR reads and lists one entry per CDR3 protein. The table shows some 350,000 distinct CDR3 sequences, with 13% to 15% occurring only once. The sequenced sample was blood. The receptors originated from a woman aged 55-70 years with Graves' ophthalmopathy.

This clonotype was seen repeatedly, ten times or more. The V call is TRBV4-1, the J call TRBJ2-2, with D perhaps assigned TRBD1 or TRBD2 (5 bases each). CDR3 length: 19 amino acids. Germline loops: CDR1 MGHRA, CDR2 YSYEKL. V shed 0 bases and J shed 0 bases, with 17 bases lying between them. The CDR3 protein is CASSQESVGARANTGELFF. CDR3 in DNA: TGCGCCAGCAGCCAAGAATCGGTCGGGGCTAGGGCGAACACCGGGGAGCTGTTTTTT.

This rearrangement joins TRBV28 to TRBJ2-3; 10 bases align to TRBD2. The ends lost 8 bases at V and 2 bases at J; junction bases unmatched: 13. This CDR3 has 17 residues. Germline CDR1 reads MDHEN; CDR2 reads SYDVKM. This CDR3 is CASGSLSGRAPTDTQYF. The CDR3 DNA reads TGTGCCAGCGGCTCCCTAAGCGGGAGGGCCCCCACAGATACGCAGTATTTT. The complete variable domain, with remaining parts taken from reference TRBV28 and TRBJ2-3, reads DVKVTQSSRYLVKRTGEKVFLECVQDMDHENMFWYRQDPGLGLRLIYFSYDVKMKEKGDIPEGYSVSREKKERFSLILESASTNQTSMYLCASGSLSGRAPTDTQYFGPGTRLTVL.

This clonotype was seen only a few times. V gene TRBV5-5 combines with J gene TRBJ2-3, with 10 bases that match TRBD2. Per the germline V gene, CDR1 is SGHKS and CDR2 is YYEKEE (reference sequence). This CDR3 has 16 residues. With V trimmed by 3 bases and J by 2 bases, 6 bases remained unmatched. The CDR3 spells CASSSRLAGLTDTQYF. CDR3 bases: TGTGCCAGCAGCTCTCGACTAGCGGGCCTCACAGATACGCAGTATTTT.

This clonotype was detected ten times or more. J is TRBJ1-5 and V is TRBV12-3 or TRBV12-4, with D possibly being TRBD1 (6 bases). The CDR3 has 13 residues. The germline V and J ends were trimmed by 6 bases and 2 bases, with 8 bases remaining between them. In DNA, the CDR3 is TGTGCCAGCAGGAGGACAGGCAATCAGCCCCAGCATTTT. Its translation: CASRRTGNQPQHF.

This clonotype came up many times. The V and J genes are TRBV20-1 and TRBJ2-7; possibly TRBD2 for D (6 bases). The CDR3 extends over 14 amino acids. The germline gives CDR1 DFQATT, CDR2 SNEGSKA (reference sequence). V gave up 3 bases and J gave up 2 bases, with 14 bases separating them. The DNA of the CDR3 is TGCAGTGCTAGCCCCGGAGGAGGGGCCTACGAGCAGTACTTC. It translates to CSASPGGGAYEQYF.

V and J are TRBV2 and TRBJ2-1; TRBD2 matches 8 bases. Germline CDR1 and CDR2: SNHLY and FYNNEI. CDR3 length: 16 amino acids. Trimming took 5 bases from V and 4 from J; bases not matched to a gene: 10. CDR3 region: CASSPGLEGSYNEQFF. The CDR3, as DNA: TGTGCCAGCAGTCCGGGACTAGAGGGTTCATACAATGAGCAGTTCTTC.

This clonotype was observed at least ten times. The chain carries TRBV7-9 and TRBJ1-4; possible D gene TRBD1, 5 bases. Germline loops: CDR1 SEHNR, CDR2 FQNEAQ (reference sequence). The CDR3 extends over 19 amino acids. V gave up 5 bases and J gave up 0 bases, with 22 bases separating them. Here the CDR3 reads CASSPTMRGPISTNEKLFF. The CDR3 DNA reads as TGTGCCAGCAGCCCCACGATGCGGGGACCGATTTCAACTAATGAAAAACTGTTTTTT. Looking up the rest from reference TRBV7-9 and TRBJ1-4 gives the full variable domain: DTGVSQNPRHKITKRGQNVTFRCDPISEHNRLYWYRQTLGQGPEFLTYFQNEAQLEKSRLLSDRFSAERPKGSFSTLEIQRTEQGDSAMYLCASSPTMRGPISTNEKLFFGSGTQLSVL.

This clonotype was seen at least ten times. The J gene is TRBJ1-2, the V gene TRBV24-1; no reliable D call. This CDR3 region has 11 residues. Germline V gene lookup returns CDR1 KGHDR and CDR2 SFDVKD. V shed 5 bases and J shed 6 bases, with 6 bases lying between them. This CDR3 reads CATSGPHGYTF. CDR3 nucleotide sequence: TGTGCCACCAGTGGGCCCCATGGCTACACCTTC.

This clonotype was detected a few times. The rearrangement links TRBV9 to TRBJ2-1; 7 bases are shared with TRBD1. Germline-derived CDR1 and CDR2 are SGDLS and YYNGEE. CDR3 length: 12 residues. Unmatched junction bases numbered 7, after V lost 4 bases and J lost 12 bases. The CDR3 nucleotides are TGTGCCAGCAGCATCTCGACAGGGAGGCAGTTCTTC. Translated: CASSISTGRQFF.

The J gene is TRBJ1-2, the V gene TRBV30; TRBD1 might be the D (5 bases). The CDR3 is 15 amino acids. Trimming left V 2 bases short and J 5 bases short, with 18 bases between. Germline CDR1 GTSNPN, CDR2 SVGIG (reference sequence). The CDR3 loop reads CAWSTRVPGVYGYTF. The DNA for the CDR3 is TGTGCCTGGAGTACCAGGGTTCCCGGTGTGTATGGCTACACCTTC.

This clonotype was picked up many times. V and J are TRBV28 and TRBJ1-1, with D unresolved. The V end was cut by 4 bases, the J end by 4 bases, with 13 bases between. Germline assignment: CDR1 MDHEN and CDR2 SYDVKM. The CDR3 has 14 amino acids. CDR3 coding DNA: TGTGCCAGCAGTTCAGAAGAATTTGGCACTGAAGCTTTCTTT. It is translated as CASSSEEFGTEAFF.

This clonotype appeared a few times. The chain carries TRBV7-9 and TRBJ2-2; D gene uncertain. This CDR3 is built from 16 residues. Germline-derived CDR1 and CDR2 are SEHNR and FQNEAQ (reference sequence). With 0 bases removed from V and 2 bases from J, the gap between germline ends came to 10 bases. As DNA, the CDR3 is TGTGCCAGCAGCTTAGCGAGCCGGGTCAACACCGGGGAGCTGTTTTTT. This codes for CASSLASRVNTGELFF.

This clonotype was found many times. The chain joins TRBV6-1 to TRBJ2-7; tentative D call: TRBD2 (6 bases). The CDR3 totals 14 residues. Germline loops: CDR1 MNHNS, CDR2 SASEGT. Trimming took off 3 bases at V and 3 bases at J, with 12 bases between the two ends. CDR3 coding DNA: TGTGCCAGCAGTGAGGAGGAGGGCCTCTACGAGCAGTACTTC. Protein sequence: CASSEEEGLYEQYF.

This clonotype was seen many times. The chain combines TRBV6-1 with TRBJ2-2, with D unresolved. Per the germline V gene, CDR1 is MNHNS and CDR2 is SASEGT. Between the trimmed V and J ends, which lost 4 bases and 1 base, there was a span of 10 bases. The CDR3 runs to 15 residues. The CDR3 DNA sequence: TGTGCCAGCAGTGCTGGTGATATGAACACCGGGGAGCTGTTTTTT. This encodes CASSAGDMNTGELFF.

There are many counts of this clonotype. CDR3 sequence (DNA): TGCAGTGCTAGACCCGGCGGATCCGGGGAGCTGTTTTTT. Its translation is CSARPGGSGELFF. V usage is TRBV20-1 and J usage is TRBJ2-2; D gene uncertain. With 2 bases removed from V and 6 bases from J, the gap between germline ends came to 10 bases. The CDR3 totals 13 residues. CDR1 and CDR2 from the germline V gene are DFQATT and SNEGSKA (reference sequence).

This clonotype was observed at least ten times. The chain has TRBV18 and TRBJ2-3, with unresolved D. Germline V gene lookup returns CDR1 KGHSH and CDR2 LQKENI. This CDR3 spans 13 amino acids. V was shortened by 2 bases and J by 2 bases, with 5 bases between the two germline ends. CDR3 bases: TGTGCCAGCTCACCATACTACACAGATACGCAGTATTTT. This codes for CASSPYYTDTQYF. Drawing the rest from reference TRBV18 and TRBJ2-3, the complete variable domain is NAGVMQNPRHLVRRRGQEARLRCSPMKGHSHVYWYRQLPEEGLKFMVYLQKENIIDESGMPKERFSAEFPKEGPSILRIQQVVRGDSAAYFCASSPYYTDTQYFGPGTRLTVL.

This clonotype was counted between two and nine times. Relative to the germline gene, one junction end is altered; a read error may explain this. The chain combines TRBV20-1 with TRBJ2-7; D gene unclear. Germline assignment: CDR1 DFQATT and CDR2 SNEGSKA (reference sequence). This CDR3 contains 13 residues. The CDR3 sequence: CGASRLSLSEQYF. The CDR3 DNA is TGCGGTGCTAGTCGACTGTCTCTGAGCGAGCAGTACTTC.

The chain employs TRBV29-1 and TRBJ2-7, with 14 bases aligning to TRBD2. With V trimmed by 3 bases and J by 4 bases, 8 bases remained unmatched. This CDR3 spans 16 amino acids. Germline V CDR1 and CDR2: SQVTM, ANQGSEA. CDR3 in amino acids: CSVETSGRARVYEQYF. In nucleotides, the CDR3 is TGCAGCGTTGAGACTAGCGGGAGGGCCAGGGTGTACGAGCAGTACTTC.

This clonotype has a count of ten or more. The chain uses TRBV6-1 and TRBJ2-5; 10 bases line up with TRBD2. Germline V lookup: CDR1 MNHNS, CDR2 SASEGT. This CDR3 is 15 amino acids long. The ends lost 5 bases at V and 5 bases at J; junction bases unmatched: 8. DNA for the CDR3: TGTGCCAGCAGTCCCCTAGCGGGAGAGATGGAGACCCAGTACTTC. Amino acid sequence: CASSPLAGEMETQYF.

This clonotype has at least ten counts. The chain links TRBV7-3 to TRBJ1-2; D perhaps matches TRBD1 (5 bases). V was cut by 4 bases and J by 1 base, with 13 bases left in between. CDR1 and CDR2 (germline): SGHTA, FQGTGA. This CDR3 is built from 15 residues. DNA of the CDR3: TGTGCCAGCAGCTCTGGGGCAGGAGTTAACTATGGCTACACCTTC. It translates to CASSSGAGVNYGYTF.

This rearrangement joins TRBV28 to TRBJ2-5; 11 bases line up with TRBD2. Trimming cost V 5 bases and J 1 base; bases outside gene matches: 6. The CDR3 totals 16 residues. Germline CDR1 and CDR2: MDHEN and SYDVKM. Here the CDR3 DNA reads TGTGCCAGCAGTCTTACCGGGACTAGCGGCCAAGAGACCCAGTACTTC. Translating gives CASSLTGTSGQETQYF.

This clonotype has a handful of counts. The junction departs from the called germline gene at one end, perhaps through a read error. This chain links TRBV30 with TRBJ1-2, with D maybe TRBD1 (6 bases). Germline assignment: CDR1 GTSNPN and CDR2 SVGIG (reference sequence). This CDR3 spans 14 amino acids. The CDR3 DNA reads TGTGCCTGGAGTCCCGGGACAACTAACCATGGCTACACCTTC. The encoded protein is CAWSPGTTNHGYTF.

In its sample, this clonotype was seen once. One base away lies a much larger clone, so this may be a sequencing read error. The chain joins TRBV28 to TRBJ2-1; D ambiguous. This CDR3 spans 16 amino acids. Germline-derived CDR1 and CDR2 are MDHEN and SYDVKM. In DNA form, the CDR3 reads TGTGCCAGCAGTTTTCTGTCGGTTAGCTCCTACAATAAGCAGTTCTTC. Its protein product is CASSFLSVSSYNKQFF.

The sample holds many counts of this clonotype. V usage is TRBV11-2 and J usage is TRBJ2-1; the match to TRBD2 covers 9 bases. CDR1 is SGHAT, CDR2 FQNNGV, per germline. The CDR3 sequence is 16 residues long. The V gene end was trimmed by 1 base and the J gene end by 4 bases; junction bases not matched to a gene: 5. The CDR3 spells CASSLAAGGRYNEQFF. For the CDR3, the DNA is TGTGCCAGCAGCTTAGCGGCGGGAGGGCGTTACAATGAGCAGTTCTTC.

There are a few counts of this clonotype. In DNA, the CDR3 is TGCGCCAGCAGCTTATCGAGCGGGAGGGCCTCCGAGCAGTACTTC. It is translated as CASSLSSGRASEQYF. J is TRBJ2-7 and V is TRBV4-1; 10 positions agree with TRBD2. CDR3 size: 15 residues. The germline V gene has CDR1 MGHRA and CDR2 YSYEKL. V was pared by 5 bases and J by 6 bases, with 10 bases of the junction left unmatched.

At least ten counts were recorded for this clonotype. The chain couples TRBV20-1 to TRBJ2-3; 8 bases match TRBD1. Trimming at V came to 6 bases and at J to 1 base, leaving 9 bases not matched to a gene. The CDR3 runs to 15 residues. Germline CDR1 is DFQATT and CDR2 is SNEGSKA (reference sequence). The CDR3 DNA sequence: TGCAGTGCCGACATCCTACAGGGGGGCACAGATACGCAGTATTTT. Protein sequence: CSADILQGGTDTQYF.

This clonotype has just a few counts. The chain couples TRBV6-2 or TRBV6-3 to TRBJ2-1, with TRBD2 matching over 8 bases. CDR1 and CDR2 from the germline V gene are MNHEY and SVGEGT. The CDR3 totals 18 residues. Trimming took 0 bases from V and 3 from J; bases not matched to a gene: 10. The CDR3 sequence is CASSYSMPAGVLYNEQFF. CDR3 nucleotide sequence: TGTGCCAGCAGTTACTCGATGCCAGCGGGAGTACTCTACAATGAGCAGTTCTTC.